Listed below are T cell receptor beta chains from one sample, sequenced in a study of blood T cell repertoires in COVID-19. Using immunoSEQ multiplex PCR, the repertoire was profiled, and TCRdb retains in-frame clones only, with some absent. The table has 300,000 to 400,000 clones, around 87% seen once. The source material was peripheral blood. Receptor source: a woman aged 60-75 years with COVID-19, enrolled during active disease. CDR3s include the opening cysteine and the closing phenylalanine or tryptophan. Fields, in order: V gene, J gene, clone size, D gene, CDR3 length, CDR3 protein, CDR3 DNA. D genes are given only for firm matches. The size field is filled for only some rows; it gives once, few, many or a size class.

v_call: TRBV9; j_call: TRBJ1-6; clone_size: few; d_call: TRBD1; cdr3_length: 15; cdr3_aa: CASSVGDRGVSPLHF; cdr3_nt: TGTGCCAGCAGCGTAGGGGACAGGGGCGTATCGCCCCTCCACTTT
v_call: TRBV11-2; j_call: TRBJ1-3; clone_size: few; d_call: TRBD1; cdr3_length: 16; cdr3_aa: CASSTRRDRGGNTIYF; cdr3_nt: TGTGCCAGCAGCACCCGCCGGGACAGGGGGGGAAACACCATATATTTT
v_call: TRBV27; j_call: TRBJ2-3; clone_size: NA; d_call: NA; cdr3_length: 16; cdr3_aa: CASSLGGVGHTDTQYF; cdr3_nt: TGTGCCAGCAGTTTAGGGGGGGTGGGACACACAGATACGCAGTATTTT
v_call: TRBV27; j_call: TRBJ2-1; clone_size: NA; d_call: TRBD2; cdr3_length: 13; cdr3_aa: CASSLKRGTEQFF; cdr3_nt: TGTGCCAGCAGTTTAAAGCGGGGGACTGAGCAGTTCTTC
v_call: TRBV7-6; j_call: TRBJ1-2; clone_size: NA; d_call: NA; cdr3_length: 15; cdr3_aa: CASSAVGGGEDGYTF; cdr3_nt: TGTGCCAGCAGCGCCGTGGGAGGGGGTGAGGATGGCTACACCTTC
v_call: TRBV3-1/TRBV3-2; j_call: TRBJ1-4; clone_size: NA; d_call: TRBD1; cdr3_length: 16; cdr3_aa: CASSQPGTGGREKLFF; cdr3_nt: TGTGCCAGCAGCCAACCCGGGACAGGGGGCCGTGAAAAACTGTTTTTT
v_call: TRBV27; j_call: TRBJ2-3; clone_size: NA; d_call: NA; cdr3_length: 13; cdr3_aa: CASSFTVADTQYF; cdr3_nt: TGTGCCAGCAGTTTTACAGTCGCAGATACGCAGTATTTT
v_call: TRBV6-1; j_call: TRBJ1-5; clone_size: NA; d_call: TRBD1; cdr3_length: 15; cdr3_aa: CASSERDRGNQPQHF; cdr3_nt: TGTGCCAGCAGTGAACGGGACAGGGGCAATCAGCCCCAGCATTTT
v_call: TRBV19; j_call: TRBJ1-2; clone_size: NA; d_call: NA; cdr3_length: 15; cdr3_aa: CASSQQTDSPYGYTF; cdr3_nt: TGTGCCAGTAGCCAGCAGACCGACAGTCCTTATGGCTACACCTTC
v_call: TRBV29-1; j_call: TRBJ2-2; clone_size: NA; d_call: TRBD1; cdr3_length: 17; cdr3_aa: CSVPNPGTGGLVGELFF; cdr3_nt: TGCAGCGTTCCTAACCCCGGGACAGGGGGCTTGGTCGGGGAGCTGTTTTTT
v_call: TRBV18; j_call: TRBJ1-4; clone_size: once; d_call: NA; cdr3_length: 15; cdr3_aa: CASSPPGHRNEKLFF; cdr3_nt: TGTGCCAGCTCACCACCGGGACATCGAAATGAAAAACTGTTTTTT
v_call: TRBV7-2; j_call: TRBJ1-5; clone_size: NA; d_call: NA; cdr3_length: 15; cdr3_aa: CASSLVGAGNQPQHF; cdr3_nt: TGTGCCAGCAGCTTAGTAGGGGCAGGTAATCAGCCCCAGCATTTT
v_call: TRBV24-1; j_call: TRBJ2-1; clone_size: NA; d_call: NA; cdr3_length: 15; cdr3_aa: CATSETGKGSNEQFF; cdr3_nt: TGTGCCACCAGTGAAACAGGGAAGGGAAGCAATGAGCAGTTCTTC
v_call: TRBV3-1/TRBV3-2; j_call: TRBJ2-3; clone_size: once; d_call: TRBD2; cdr3_length: 18; cdr3_aa: CASSQDWLAGGGWNTQYF; cdr3_nt: TGTGCCAGCAGCCAAGATTGGCTAGCGGGGGGCGGTTGGAATACGCAGTATTTT
v_call: TRBV7-9; j_call: TRBJ1-2; clone_size: NA; d_call: TRBD1; cdr3_length: 14; cdr3_aa: CASSSSGTGGGYTF; cdr3_nt: TGTGCCAGCAGCTCATCCGGGACAGGGGGCGGCTACACCTTC
v_call: TRBV28; j_call: TRBJ1-3; clone_size: NA; d_call: NA; cdr3_length: 11; cdr3_aa: CASHSGNTIYF; cdr3_nt: TGTGCCAGTCACTCTGGAAACACCATATATTTT
v_call: TRBV10-3; j_call: TRBJ1-5; clone_size: NA; d_call: TRBD1; cdr3_length: 13; cdr3_aa: CAISRQGNQPQHF; cdr3_nt: TGTGCCATCAGCCGACAGGGGAATCAGCCCCAGCATTTT
v_call: TRBV9; j_call: TRBJ2-3; clone_size: NA; d_call: TRBD2; cdr3_length: 14; cdr3_aa: CASSKGLATDTQYF; cdr3_nt: TGTGCCAGCAGCAAGGGACTAGCGACAGATACGCAGTATTTT
v_call: TRBV6-5; j_call: TRBJ1-1; clone_size: NA; d_call: NA; cdr3_length: 13; cdr3_aa: CASSYVARAEAFF; cdr3_nt: TGTGCCAGCAGTTACGTCGCCCGCGCTGAAGCTTTCTTT
v_call: TRBV14; j_call: TRBJ2-1; clone_size: NA; d_call: NA; cdr3_length: 18; cdr3_aa: CASSQDTKTLARRDEQFF; cdr3_nt: TGTGCCAGCAGCCAAGATACCAAAACACTAGCCCGTAGGGATGAGCAGTTCTTC
v_call: TRBV18; j_call: TRBJ1-6; clone_size: NA; d_call: TRBD1; cdr3_length: 16; cdr3_aa: CASSAPQGRGNSPLHF; cdr3_nt: TGTGCCAGCTCAGCCCCACAGGGGAGAGGCAATTCACCCCTCCACTTT
v_call: TRBV4-2; j_call: TRBJ2-5; clone_size: NA; d_call: NA; cdr3_length: 16; cdr3_aa: CASSQDHAGGQETQYF; cdr3_nt: TGTGCCAGCAGCCAAGATCATGCGGGCGGCCAAGAGACCCAGTACTTC
v_call: TRBV18; j_call: TRBJ2-1; clone_size: NA; d_call: TRBD1; cdr3_length: 15; cdr3_aa: CASSLRQGAFNEQFF; cdr3_nt: TGTGCCAGCTCACTTAGACAGGGAGCCTTCAATGAGCAGTTCTTC
v_call: TRBV7-8; j_call: TRBJ2-7; clone_size: NA; d_call: TRBD2; cdr3_length: 17; cdr3_aa: CASSSKLSGGPLYEQYF; cdr3_nt: TGTGCCAGCAGCTCGAAACTTAGCGGGGGGCCCCTTTACGAGCAGTACTTC
v_call: TRBV3-1/TRBV3-2; j_call: TRBJ2-1; clone_size: NA; d_call: NA; cdr3_length: 15; cdr3_aa: CASSPRGISYNEQFF; cdr3_nt: TGTGCCAGCAGCCCCAGGGGAATTTCCTACAATGAGCAGTTCTTC
v_call: TRBV5-5; j_call: TRBJ1-3; clone_size: NA; d_call: NA; cdr3_length: 15; cdr3_aa: CASSLEESSGNTIYF; cdr3_nt: TGTGCCAGCAGCTTGGAGGAGAGCTCTGGAAACACCATATATTTT
v_call: TRBV2; j_call: TRBJ1-2; clone_size: few; d_call: NA; cdr3_length: 13; cdr3_aa: CASSTQGRVGYTF; cdr3_nt: TGTGCCAGCAGTACCCAGGGGCGGGTTGGCTACACCTTC
v_call: TRBV6-5; j_call: TRBJ1-5; clone_size: NA; d_call: TRBD1; cdr3_length: 15; cdr3_aa: CASRPRDSSNQPQHF; cdr3_nt: TGTGCCAGCAGACCCCGGGACAGCAGCAATCAGCCCCAGCATTTT
v_call: TRBV5-1; j_call: TRBJ1-2; clone_size: NA; d_call: TRBD1; cdr3_length: 14; cdr3_aa: CASSPTTGPVGYTF; cdr3_nt: TGCGCCAGCAGCCCAACGACAGGGCCCGTAGGCTACACCTTC
v_call: TRBV5-1; j_call: TRBJ1-3; clone_size: NA; d_call: TRBD1; cdr3_length: 15; cdr3_aa: CASSLATGVGNTIYF; cdr3_nt: TGCGCCAGCAGCTTGGCGACAGGGGTCGGAAACACCATATATTTT
v_call: TRBV30; j_call: TRBJ1-3; clone_size: NA; d_call: TRBD1; cdr3_length: 17; cdr3_aa: CAWTTRYYRGSGNTIYF; cdr3_nt: TGTGCCTGGACCACTCGATACTACAGGGGATCTGGAAACACCATATATTTT
v_call: TRBV3-1/TRBV3-2; j_call: TRBJ1-2; clone_size: NA; d_call: NA; cdr3_length: 12; cdr3_aa: CASSQVGGTFAF; cdr3_nt: TGTGCCAGCAGCCAAGTGGGAGGGACCTTCGCCTTC
v_call: TRBV4-1; j_call: TRBJ1-4; clone_size: NA; d_call: TRBD1; cdr3_length: 14; cdr3_aa: CASFSGQGNEKLFF; cdr3_nt: TGCGCCAGCTTCTCAGGACAGGGAAATGAAAAACTGTTTTTT
v_call: TRBV29-1; j_call: TRBJ1-1; clone_size: NA; d_call: NA; cdr3_length: 12; cdr3_aa: CSASTGGLGAFF; cdr3_nt: TGCAGCGCCTCCACGGGGGGTCTGGGAGCTTTCTTT
v_call: TRBV27; j_call: TRBJ1-2; clone_size: NA; d_call: TRBD1; cdr3_length: 15; cdr3_aa: CASSDRGVANYGYTF; cdr3_nt: TGTGCCAGCAGTGACAGGGGGGTAGCTAACTATGGCTACACCTTC
v_call: TRBV2; j_call: TRBJ2-2; clone_size: once; d_call: NA; cdr3_length: 15; cdr3_aa: CASSDGGRNTGELFF; cdr3_nt: TGTGCCAGCAGTGACGGGGGGCGGAACACCGGGGAGCTGTTTTTT
v_call: TRBV24-1; j_call: TRBJ2-7; clone_size: NA; d_call: NA; cdr3_length: 16; cdr3_aa: CATSDLQGISPYEQYF; cdr3_nt: TGTGCCACCAGTGATTTACAGGGAATCAGCCCCTACGAGCAGTACTTC
v_call: TRBV24-1; j_call: TRBJ2-3; clone_size: NA; d_call: TRBD1; cdr3_length: 15; cdr3_aa: CATSDRQGLTDTQYF; cdr3_nt: TGTGCCACCAGTGACCGACAGGGTCTCACAGATACGCAGTATTTT
v_call: TRBV3-1/TRBV3-2; j_call: TRBJ2-5; clone_size: once; d_call: TRBD2; cdr3_length: 16; cdr3_aa: CASSQRQRGVGETQYF; cdr3_nt: TGTGCCAGCAGCCAACGGCAGCGGGGGGTAGGGGAGACCCAGTACTTC
v_call: TRBV24-1; j_call: TRBJ2-2; clone_size: NA; d_call: TRBD1; cdr3_length: 18; cdr3_aa: CATSDPTGQGRIGGELFF; cdr3_nt: TGTGCCACCAGTGACCCTACTGGACAGGGTAGGATCGGCGGGGAGCTGTTTTTT
v_call: TRBV28; j_call: TRBJ1-1; clone_size: NA; d_call: TRBD1; cdr3_length: 13; cdr3_aa: CATLGQQNTEAFF; cdr3_nt: TGTGCCACCCTGGGACAGCAGAACACTGAAGCTTTCTTT
v_call: TRBV12-5; j_call: TRBJ1-3; clone_size: NA; d_call: NA; cdr3_length: 16; cdr3_aa: CASGKGGAYSGNTIYF; cdr3_nt: TGTGCTAGTGGCAAAGGGGGGGCTTACTCTGGAAACACCATATATTTT
v_call: TRBV29-1; j_call: TRBJ2-1; clone_size: NA; d_call: NA; cdr3_length: 14; cdr3_aa: CSVPQGHRYNEQFF; cdr3_nt: TGCAGCGTCCCCCAGGGACACCGTTACAATGAGCAGTTCTTC
v_call: TRBV6-6; j_call: TRBJ2-7; clone_size: NA; d_call: TRBD2; cdr3_length: 20; cdr3_aa: CASSPRQKTGLAGGSGEQYF; cdr3_nt: TGTGCCAGCAGTCCGCGACAGAAAACGGGACTAGCGGGGGGTAGTGGGGAGCAGTACTTC